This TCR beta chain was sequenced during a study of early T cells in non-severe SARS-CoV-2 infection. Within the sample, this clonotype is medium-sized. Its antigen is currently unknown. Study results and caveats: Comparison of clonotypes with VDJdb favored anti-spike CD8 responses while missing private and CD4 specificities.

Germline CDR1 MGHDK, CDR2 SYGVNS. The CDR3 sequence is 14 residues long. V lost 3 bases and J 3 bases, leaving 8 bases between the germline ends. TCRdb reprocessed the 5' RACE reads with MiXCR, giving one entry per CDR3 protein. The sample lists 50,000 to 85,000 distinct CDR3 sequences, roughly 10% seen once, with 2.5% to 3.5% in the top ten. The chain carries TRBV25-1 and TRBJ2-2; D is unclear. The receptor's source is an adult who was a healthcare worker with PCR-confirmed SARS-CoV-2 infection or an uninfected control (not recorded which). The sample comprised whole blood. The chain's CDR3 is CASSDVRDTGELFF. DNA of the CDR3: TGTGCCAGCAGTGACGTAAGGGACACCGGGGAGCTGTTTTTT.